These 32 T cell receptor beta chains were sequenced from one sample in a study of blood T cells in healthy people across ages (dated by TCRdb to between 2015 and 2016). Preparation of the library involved 5' RACE. Sequencing was carried out with an Illumina HiSeq 2500. A second PCR of 7 to 11 cycles was performed with a sample-barcoded 5' primer and a J-beta primer mix. The public reads were quality trimmed at Q25 with fastp and then assembled into clones with MiXCR by TCRdb, keeping productive beta chains. Rows with a matching CDR3 protein are joined into one entry that keeps the most common DNA and genes. The sample data list about 1.5 million distinct CDR3 sequences, and approximately 42% of these were observed just once. In total, the top ten clones hold approximately 7.9% of the sample. The sample taken for sequencing was blood. These receptors all come from a woman younger than 30 in good health.

This sequence joins TRBV3-1 and TRBJ2-5, with 14 bases matching TRBD2. This CDR3 is built from 20 residues. V dropped 1 base and J dropped 11; count of bases not matched to a gene: 21. The germline V gene encodes CDR1 LGHDT and CDR2 YNNKEL (reference sequence). CDR3 in amino acids: CASSQVAGTSGGSSYNEQYF. DNA of the CDR3: TGTGCCAGCAGCCAAGTTGCCGGGACTAGCGGGGGCTCCTCCTACAATGAGCAGTACTTC.

Comment on this clonotype: This could be a read error, since a much larger clone is one nucleotide away. The chain employs TRBV4-1 and TRBJ2-1, with 11 bases fitting TRBD2. The CDR3 is 16 amino acids. CDR1 and CDR2 from the germline V gene are MGHRA and YSYEKL. CDR3: CASSQEGLAVYTEQFF. CDR3 bases: TGCGCCAGCAGCCAAGAGGGACTAGCGGTCTACACTGAGCAGTTCTTC.

This clonotype appeared a few times. This chain links TRBV7-9 with TRBJ2-7; 10 bases align to TRBD1. Trimming removed 1 base from V and 6 bases from J; junction bases left unmatched: 12. The CDR3 extends over 17 amino acids. The germline gives CDR1 SEHNR, CDR2 FQNEAQ (reference sequence). The CDR3 nucleotides read TGTGCCAGCAGCTTAGAAGCCTATGGGACAGGGGCCTCCGAGCAGTACTTC. This codes for CASSLEAYGTGASEQYF.

The rearrangement uses TRBV20-1 and TRBJ2-1, with 9 bases aligning to TRBD2. Trimming at V came to 3 bases and at J to 1 base, leaving 7 bases not matched to a gene. CDR1 is DFQATT and CDR2 is SNEGSKA in the germline V gene (reference sequence). The CDR3 covers 16 residues. This chain's CDR3 is CSASSGGLASYNEQFF. The CDR3 nucleotides read TGCAGTGCTAGTTCCGGGGGACTAGCTTCCTACAATGAGCAGTTCTTC.

This clonotype appeared a few times. The chain carries TRBV7-9 and TRBJ2-7; D perhaps matches TRBD1 (5 bases). Germline CDR1 SEHNR, CDR2 FQNEAQ (reference sequence). The CDR3 contains 14 residues. V lost 4 bases to trimming and J lost 5 bases, with 15 bases between them. DNA of the CDR3: TGTGCCAGCAGCTCGACTGACCGCAGGGACGAGCAGTACTTC. It yields the protein CASSSTDRRDEQYF.

The chain employs TRBV6-1 and TRBJ1-2, with D possibly matching TRBD1 (5 bases). The ends were cut back, 3 bases at V and 2 bases at J, with 13 bases in the middle. CDR3 length: 15 amino acids. The V gene's germline CDR1 is MNHNS and CDR2 SASEGT. The CDR3 region has the DNA TGTGCCAGCAGTGATTGGGGACGGTTAAACTATGGCTACACCTTC. Protein sequence: CASSDWGRLNYGYTF.

V is TRBV30 and J is TRBJ2-1; D might be TRBD2 (5 bases). The CDR3 length is 14 residues. The germline gives CDR1 GTSNPN, CDR2 SVGIG (reference sequence). V was clipped by 5 bases and J by 6 bases, with 17 bases between them. The CDR3: CAWDGPSEGNEQFF. As DNA, the CDR3 is TGTGCCTGGGACGGCCCAAGCGAGGGCAATGAGCAGTTCTTC.

The chain employs TRBV29-1 and TRBJ1-1, with 7 positions matching TRBD1. Trimming took 6 bases from V and 1 from J; bases not matched to a gene: 5. CDR3 length equals 13 residues. Germline-derived CDR1 and CDR2 are SQVTM and ANQGSEA. CDR3 region: CSVMTGTNTEAFF. In nucleotides, the CDR3 is TGCAGCGTCATGACAGGGACGAACACTGAAGCTTTCTTT.

This chain connects TRBV14 to TRBJ1-2; TRBD1 aligns across 7 bases. This CDR3 spans 16 amino acids. The germline V gene has CDR1 SGHDN and CDR2 FVKESK. Trimming took 4 bases from V and 0 from J; bases not matched to a gene: 8. The DNA of the CDR3 is TGTGCCAGCAGCCGAGGGACAGCCCGATCTAACTATGGCTACACCTTC. Encoded protein: CASSRGTARSNYGYTF.

The chain couples TRBV20-1 to TRBJ2-7; D tentatively fits TRBD1 or TRBD2 (6 bases each). The V end was cut by 4 bases, the J end by 0 bases, with 25 bases between. The CDR3 has 18 residues. The V gene's germline CDR1 is DFQATT and CDR2 SNEGSKA (reference sequence). CDR3 sequence (DNA): TGCAGTGCTACTCGGGGGCCACCCTCTCCGAACTACTCCTACGAGCAGTACTTC. This sequence encodes CSATRGPPSPNYSYEQYF.

This clonotype was recorded only once. The chain has TRBV7-2 and TRBJ2-7; 8 bases line up with TRBD2. CDR3 length: 16 amino acids. CDR1 SGHTA and CDR2 FQGNSA come from the germline V gene. The junction had 8 bases not matched to a gene; V was cut back by 1 base and J by 3 bases. CDR3 coding DNA: TGTGCCAGCAGCTTAGGGGGAGCGGGGGCTCACTACGAGCAGTACTTC. Translating gives CASSLGGAGAHYEQYF.

The chain has TRBV19 and TRBJ2-1, with a possible D match to TRBD1 (6 bases). CDR3 size: 16 residues. Per germline, CDR1 LNHDA and CDR2 SQIVND (reference sequence). Trimming stripped 4 bases from V and 7 bases from J, with 20 bases between. The CDR3 bases are TGTGCCAGTAGTACCAAGACCCACACAGGGTTTAATGAGCAGTTCTTC. Translating gives CASSTKTHTGFNEQFF.

In its sample, this clonotype was seen once. The rearrangement joins TRBV7-9 to TRBJ2-2; 9 positions match TRBD1. Germline trimming cut 5 bases from V and 4 bases from J; bases unmatched to any gene: 8. This CDR3 region has 16 residues. Germline V CDR1 and CDR2: SEHNR, FQNEAQ (reference sequence). The CDR3 region is CASSAERTGVTGELFF. CDR3 bases: TGTGCCAGCAGCGCAGAGAGGACAGGGGTCACCGGGGAGCTGTTTTTT. Supplemented by reference TRBV7-9 and TRBJ2-2, the full variable domain reads DTGVSQNPRHKITKRGQNVTFRCDPISEHNRLYWYRQTLGQGPEFLTYFQNEAQLEKSRLLSDRFSAERPKGSFSTLEIQRTEQGDSAMYLCASSAERTGVTGELFFGEGSRLTVL.

The V and J genes are TRBV4-1 and TRBJ2-4; a weak D match, TRBD1 (7 bases). Matching the DNA end better, TRBJ2-7 makes the J call doubtful. Germline assignment: CDR1 MGHRA and CDR2 YSYEKL. The CDR3 extends over 15 amino acids. CDR3 DNA: TGCGCCAGCAGCCAGGAGGGGGCCAGTTCCTACGAGCAGTACTTC. It specifies CASSQEGASSYEQYF.

This chain joins TRBV12-3 or TRBV12-4 and TRBJ2-7; D remains unclear. This CDR3 region has 16 residues. Trimming pared 7 bases from V and 7 bases from J, leaving 26 bases between. The CDR3 loop reads CASTPHGFAGNNEQYF. The CDR3 coding sequence is TGTGCCAGCACCCCTCACGGGTTTGCCGGCAACAATGAGCAGTACTTC.

The chain is built from TRBV5-1 and TRBJ2-1; D assignment may be TRBD1 or TRBD2 (9 bases each). Germline CDR1 and CDR2: SGHRS and YFSETQ. There are 22 residues in the CDR3. V lost 7 bases and J 0 bases, leaving 35 bases between the germline ends. Here the CDR3 reads CASQPPGQGLLASGNSYNEQFF. CDR3 coding DNA: TGCGCCAGCCAACCCCCGGGACAGGGTTTGTTGGCTAGCGGGAACTCCTACAATGAGCAGTTCTTC.

The V call is TRBV7-9, the J call TRBJ2-3; D is unresolved. This CDR3 comprises 15 residues. Trimming shortened V by 1 base and J by 2 bases, and 10 bases separated the two germline ends. The V gene's germline CDR1 is SEHNR and CDR2 FQNEAQ (reference sequence). The CDR3 DNA reads as TGTGCCAGCAGCTTAGGGGCCGGAATCACAGATACGCAGTATTTT. It yields the protein CASSLGAGITDTQYF.

This clonotype was seen only a few times. J is TRBJ2-5 and V is TRBV21-1; the table's D call, TRBD2, was not checked against the DNA. TRBV21-1 is an annotated pseudogene. The CDR3 is made up of 16 amino acids. Here the CDR3 DNA reads TGTGCCAGCCTCAGGACTAGCGGGAGCATGGAAGAGACCCAGTACTTC. Translated, it gives CASLRTSGSMEETQYF.

This chain joins TRBV6-5 and TRBJ1-5; no definite D call. CDR3 length: 15 residues. Germline lookup yields CDR1 MNHEY and CDR2 SVGAGI. Trimming pared 6 bases from V and 1 base from J, leaving 13 bases between. CDR3 nucleotides: TGTGCCAGCAGGCAAGGGAGCATCAGCAATCAGCCCCAGCATTTT. Protein product: CASRQGSISNQPQHF.

The CDR3 sequence: CSGWTGGTEAFF. DNA of the CDR3: TGCAGCGGCTGGACGGGGGGCACTGAAGCTTTCTTT. The chain has TRBV29-1 and TRBJ1-1; perhaps TRBD1 as D (5 bases). Germline CDR1 reads SQVTM; CDR2 reads ANQGSEA. Trimming left V 7 bases short and J 4 bases short, with 13 bases between. This CDR3 contains 12 residues.

Details on this clonotype: A junction end diverges from the germline sequence, so it may reflect a read error. The rearrangement joins TRBV5-1 to TRBJ2-7, with 9 bases lining up with TRBD1. Germline V gives CDR1 SGHRS, CDR2 YFSETQ. There are 14 residues in the CDR3. CDR3 residues: CASSLTGGSNEQYF. The CDR3 DNA sequence: TGCGCCAGCAGCTTGACAGGGGGCTCCAACGAGCAGTACTTC.

This clonotype was counted a few times. The CDR3 reads CASSPSTGGESPLHF. The CDR3 nucleotides read TGTGCCAGCTCACCTTCGACAGGGGGCGAATCACCCCTCCACTTT. V and J are TRBV18 and TRBJ1-6, with 10 bases that match TRBD1. This CDR3 has 15 amino acids. Germline V lookup: CDR1 KGHSH, CDR2 LQKENI. The ends lost 3 bases at V and 10 bases at J; junction bases unmatched: 6.

This clonotype has just one count. The gene calls are TRBV29-1 and TRBJ2-2; 7 positions agree with TRBD1. This CDR3 is 13 amino acids long. Unmatched junction bases numbered 7, after V lost 7 bases and J lost 5 bases. Germline CDR1 and CDR2: SQVTM and ANQGSEA. The CDR3 is CSGRDRVTGELFF. The CDR3 DNA is TGCAGCGGCCGGGACAGAGTGACCGGGGAGCTGTTTTTT.

This clonotype occurred a few times. The chain links TRBV6-1 to TRBJ2-7; tentatively, D is TRBD2 (5 bases). V was clipped by 7 bases and J by 0 bases, with 10 bases between them. The CDR3 consists of 13 residues. CDR1 is MNHNS and CDR2 is SASEGT in the germline V gene. CDR3 loop: CASTTGSSYEQYF. CDR3 DNA: TGTGCCAGCACTACTGGGAGCTCCTACGAGCAGTACTTC.

This clonotype turned up a few times. The chain joins TRBV20-1 to TRBJ2-5, with 14 bases that match TRBD2. Trimming removed 5 bases from V and 4 bases from J; junction bases left unmatched: 6. Per the germline V gene, CDR1 is DFQATT and CDR2 is SNEGSKA (reference sequence). CDR3 length equals 15 residues. DNA of the CDR3: TGCAGTGCTCCCTTAGGACTAGCGGGAGGAGAGACCCAGTACTTC. Protein: CSAPLGLAGGETQYF.

The rearrangement uses TRBV7-2 and TRBJ1-1, with TRBD1 matching over 7 bases. The CDR3 loop spans 15 amino acids. Germline CDR1 and CDR2: SGHTA and FQGNSA. The junction had 6 bases not matched to a gene; V was cut back by 4 bases and J by 1 base. The CDR3 spells CASSYRQGENTEAFF. CDR3 bases: TGTGCCAGCAGCTACAGACAGGGCGAGAACACTGAAGCTTTCTTT. The full variable domain, completed using reference TRBV7-2 and TRBJ1-1, is GAGVSQSPSNKVTEKGKDVELRCDPISGHTALYWYRQSLGQGLEFLIYFQGNSAPDKSGLPSDRFSAERTGGSVSTLTIQRTQQEDSAVYLCASSYRQGENTEAFFGQGTRLTVV.

The CDR3 is CASSTFGQGVNTEAFF. The CDR3, as DNA: TGTGCCAGCAGTACCTTCGGACAGGGAGTGAACACTGAAGCTTTCTTT. The V gene is TRBV6-5, the J gene TRBJ1-1; 8 bases agree with TRBD1. CDR3 length: 16 amino acids. Germline V gene lookup returns CDR1 MNHEY and CDR2 SVGAGI. Germline trimming cut 5 bases from V and 0 bases from J; bases unmatched to any gene: 8.

This chain links TRBV12-3 or TRBV12-4 with TRBJ2-1; a possible D gene is TRBD2 (6 bases). V was clipped by 7 bases and J by 0 bases, with 19 bases between them. The CDR3 is made up of 17 amino acids. The CDR3 sequence is CASIARTTPSSYNEQFF. The CDR3 nucleotides are TGTGCCAGCATCGCTCGGACTACCCCGAGCTCCTACAATGAGCAGTTCTTC.

The chain carries TRBV2 and TRBJ2-3; TRBD1 matches 9 bases. J was trimmed by 5 bases and V by 7 bases; bases with no gene match: 10. Germline V gene data show CDR1 as SNHLY and CDR2 as FYNNEI. The CDR3 loop spans 15 amino acids. In nucleotides, the CDR3 is TGTGCCAGCACCGAAACAGGGGGCCTTGAAGATACGCAGTATTTT. Translation: CASTETGGLEDTQYF.

This clonotype was counted many times. This chain connects TRBV7-2 to TRBJ2-3; D unclear. Germline CDR1 and CDR2: SGHTA and FQGNSA. V was clipped by 3 bases and J by 6 bases, with 7 bases between them. This CDR3 has 12 residues. CDR3: CASSFIVDTQYF. DNA of the CDR3: TGTGCCAGCAGCTTCATTGTGGATACGCAGTATTTT.

The chain couples TRBV28 to TRBJ2-1; the D gene is possibly TRBD2 (5 bases). Trimming stripped 6 bases from V and 9 bases from J, with 12 bases between. Germline assignment: CDR1 MDHEN and CDR2 SYDVKM. The CDR3 spans 12 residues. The CDR3 is CASSPDSGEQFF. The CDR3 DNA sequence: TGTGCCAGCAGCCCGGACTCTGGTGAGCAGTTCTTC.

This clonotype has a handful of counts. The genes are TRBV7-6 and TRBJ2-3, with 14 bases lining up with TRBD2. This CDR3 contains 21 residues. Germline loops: CDR1 SGHVS, CDR2 FNYEAQ. Losses at the gene ends were 1 base for V and 3 bases for J; bases not matched to a gene: 15. The DNA of the CDR3 is TGTGCCAGCAGCTTAGGCCGCATGTCTGGACTAGCGGGGGGCCCAACAGATACGCAGTATTTT. Translated: CASSLGRMSGLAGGPTDTQYF.